The source of this T cell receptor (beta chain) is a study of shared clonotypes between healthy human individuals. The length of the CDR3 is 14 residues. The germline gives CDR1 SNHLY, CDR2 FYNNEI. V lost 5 bases and J lost 2; bases outside the gene matches: 6. The method was immunoSEQ multiplex PCR; TCRdb's version includes in-frame clones alone and lacks a portion of them. The sample has about 2.3 million clones; under 95% are singletons. The source is a man aged 18-30 years in good health. Some clones in this sample may be carry-over from other donors' samples. The rearrangement uses TRBV2 and TRBJ2-7; the match to TRBD2 covers 7 bases. The material sequenced was naive CD4+ T cells from PBMCs. As for subset: CD45RA+ positively selected. CDR3 in DNA: TGTGCCAGCAGTTCAGCGGGGAACCCCTACGAGCAGTACTTC. Translating gives CASSSAGNPYEQYF.